The rows below give T cell receptor beta chains drawn from one sample of a study of cytomegalovirus exposure and HLA in healthy donors. TCRdb keeps only in-frame clones here, not all; method: immunoSEQ multiplex PCR. The sample includes 120,000 or so clones, roughly four fifths seen only once; the top ten take 3.6%. The sample was PBMCs. The origin of the receptors is a woman in her 40s in good health and CMV-seropositive. Both conserved end residues are part of each CDR3. D genes are given only for firm matches. A row's size may be missing; if present it is once, few, many or a size class.

TRBV9,NA,NA,TRBJ2-2,TGTGCCAGCAGCGATGCGGGTTACACCGGGGAGCTGTTTTTT,CASSDAGYTGELFF
TRBV21-1,NA,NA,TRBJ2-5,TGTGCCAGCAGCAAAGTCGGTTCTAAAGAGACCCAGTACTTC,CASSKVGSKETQYF
TRBV2,few,TRBD2,TRBJ2-2,TGTGCCAGCAGTGCTCGGACTAGCGGCACCGGGGAGCTGTTTTTT,CASSARTSGTGELFF
TRBV6-6,NA,NA,TRBJ1-3,TGTGCCAGCAGTTACTCGTCAGGGTCTGGAAACACCATATATTTT,CASSYSSGSGNTIYF
TRBV2,NA,TRBD1,TRBJ2-5,TGTGCCAGCACCGGGACAGGGGGTGAGACCCAGTACTTC,CASTGTGGETQYF
TRBV27,NA,TRBD2,TRBJ2-7,TGTGCCAGCAGTCGACTAGCGGGAGTTCACGAGCAGTACTTC,CASSRLAGVHEQYF
TRBV11-2,NA,NA,TRBJ2-6,TGTGCCAGCAGCTCCCCGCTAAGAGAGAGTGGGGCCAACGTCCTGACTTTC,CASSSPLRESGANVLTF
TRBV7-8,NA,NA,TRBJ2-7,TGTGCCAGCAGCTTAGAGGGCGCGCTAGCTCACCTCGAGCAGTACTTC,CASSLEGALAHLEQYF
TRBV10-2,NA,TRBD2,TRBJ2-1,TGCGCCAGCAGTACCGGACTAGCGGGAGGTTATGAGCAGTTCTTC,CASSTGLAGGYEQFF
TRBV4-1,NA,NA,TRBJ2-1,TGCGCCAGCAGCCCTAATTCCTACAATGAGCAGTTCTTC,CASSPNSYNEQFF
TRBV27,NA,TRBD2,TRBJ2-1,TGTGCCAGCAGTCTTTCGGGACTAGCGGGAGAGGATGAGCAGTTCTTC,CASSLSGLAGEDEQFF
TRBV5-1,NA,TRBD2,TRBJ2-7,TGCGCCAGCAGCCGGGCTAGCGGATACGAGCAGTACTTC,CASSRASGYEQYF
TRBV5-1,once,NA,TRBJ2-7,TGCGCCAGCAGCTTCTTTCAGGGATACGAGCAGTACTTC,CASSFFQGYEQYF
TRBV19,few,NA,TRBJ1-1,TGTGCCAGTAGTATAGAAGGGACAAGGGTGAACACTGAAGCTTTCTTT,CASSIEGTRVNTEAFF
TRBV5-1,NA,NA,TRBJ1-1,TGCGCCAGCAGCTTGGAGGGCCGGGGTGACACTGAAGCTTTCTTT,CASSLEGRGDTEAFF
TRBV4-3,NA,TRBD1,TRBJ2-7,TGCGCCAGCAGCCAGGGACAGGGGGCGGACTACGAGCAGTACTTC,CASSQGQGADYEQYF
TRBV28,once,TRBD2,TRBJ2-1,TGTGCCAACCGCCCCGCGGGAGAGCCCTACAATGAGCAGTTCTTC,CANRPAGEPYNEQFF
TRBV6-6,NA,NA,TRBJ1-2,TGTGCCACCTCGACAGCTAACTATGGCTACACCTTC,CATSTANYGYTF
TRBV5-1,NA,NA,TRBJ2-5,TGCGCCAGCAGCCCAACAGGGATGAGGGAGACCCAGTACTTC,CASSPTGMRETQYF
TRBV7-3,once,NA,TRBJ2-7,TGTGCCAGCAGCCCACATGGCGGGGAAATCTACGAGCAGTACTTC,CASSPHGGEIYEQYF
TRBV7-3,NA,TRBD2,TRBJ2-5,TGTGCCAGCGGGGAGGGCCTAGGGGAGACCCAGTACTTC,CASGEGLGETQYF
TRBV6-6,NA,NA,TRBJ1-4,TGTGCCAGCATGGGAGCAACTAATGAAAAACTGTTTTTT,CASMGATNEKLFF
TRBV4-2,NA,TRBD1,TRBJ1-5,TGTGCCAGCAGCCAGGGGACAGGGCTTTTGAAATATAGCAATCAGCCCCAGCATTTT,CASSQGTGLLKYSNQPQHF
TRBV4-3,NA,TRBD1,TRBJ2-3,TGCGCCAGCAGCCAAGATCGACAGGGCGGGTACGCCGATACGCAGTATTTT,CASSQDRQGGYADTQYF
TRBV29-1,NA,TRBD1,TRBJ1-1,TGCAGCGTGGGGGCAGGACAGGGTGGGACTGAAGCTTTCTTT,CSVGAGQGGTEAFF
TRBV19,NA,TRBD1,TRBJ2-6,TGTGCCAGCAAAGACAGGGTAGGGAGTGGGGCCAACGTCCTGACTTTC,CASKDRVGSGANVLTF
TRBV7-8,NA,TRBD1,TRBJ1-2,TGTGCCAGCAGCCCTTGGACAGGGGGCAGGCGGGCCTCCGGCTACACCTTC,CASSPWTGGRRASGYTF
TRBV10-2,NA,TRBD2,TRBJ2-7,TGCGCCAGCAGTTCGGGGGGAGGCGAGCAGTACTTC,CASSSGGGEQYF
TRBV6-5,NA,TRBD1,TRBJ1-2,TGTGCCAGCAGTTACGGGTCAGGGGGCGATGGCTACACCTTC,CASSYGSGGDGYTF
TRBV30,few,TRBD1,TRBJ2-7,TGTGCCTGGGGGACAGGGTGGTCCTACGAGCAGTACTTC,CAWGTGWSYEQYF
TRBV11-3,NA,NA,TRBJ1-1,TGTGCCAGCAGCCTGCCTGGCGGCGTCACCTATGAAGCTTTCTTT,CASSLPGGVTYEAFF
TRBV11-3,NA,NA,TRBJ2-2,TGTGCCAGCAGCTTGCCCCCCCCCGACTCCGGGGAGCTGTTTTTT,CASSLPPPDSGELFF
TRBV5-6,NA,NA,TRBJ1-4,TGTGCCAGCAGCTACTGGGCCACACTCGCGGGAAAACTGTTTTTT,CASSYWATLAGKLFF
TRBV21-1,NA,NA,TRBJ1-2,TGTGCCAGCAGCAAAGGGGTTGACAGGGGGGCCTATGGCTACACCTTC,CASSKGVDRGAYGYTF
TRBV10-3,NA,TRBD1,TRBJ2-7,TGTGCCATCAGTGGGACTTCGGGACAGGATCCTCCCTACGAGCAGTACTTC,CAISGTSGQDPPYEQYF
TRBV7-2,NA,TRBD1,TRBJ2-7,TGTGCCAGCAGCGTGGGACAGACCGACGAGCAGTACTTC,CASSVGQTDEQYF
TRBV29-1,NA,TRBD2,TRBJ2-7,TGCAGCGTGGGGGGGGATTCCTACGAGCAGTACTTC,CSVGGDSYEQYF
TRBV9,NA,NA,TRBJ1-3,TGTGCCAGCAGCGTGACAGGTGATCGGCTGGGAAACACCATATATTTT,CASSVTGDRLGNTIYF
TRBV2,NA,TRBD1,TRBJ1-5,TGTGCCAGCAGGCCTGGGACAGATTTTCAGCCCCAGCATTTT,CASRPGTDFQPQHF
TRBV5-1,NA,TRBD1,TRBJ1-3,TGCGCCAGCCGTCAGGGGGCTGGAAACACCATATATTTT,CASRQGAGNTIYF
TRBV5-4,NA,NA,TRBJ2-1,TGTGCCAGCAGCTACGTAACGGACTCACGGAATGAGCAGTTCTTC,CASSYVTDSRNEQFF
TRBV27,few,TRBD2,TRBJ2-2,TGTGCCAGCAGTTACTCTATAGCGGGAGAAACCGGGGAGCTGTTTTTT,CASSYSIAGETGELFF
TRBV2,NA,TRBD2,TRBJ2-1,TGTGCCAGCAGTGATACGGGAGGGCCCTACAATGAGCAGTTCTTC,CASSDTGGPYNEQFF
TRBV7-2,once,NA,TRBJ1-5,TGTGCCAGCAGCCCAGGACAGATTTATCAGCCCCAGCATTTT,CASSPGQIYQPQHF
TRBV6-1,NA,TRBD2,TRBJ2-5,TGTGCCAGCAGTGGCGGGACTAGGCATCAGACCCAGTACTTC,CASSGGTRHQTQYF